Below are 27 T cell receptor beta chains sequenced from a single sample in a study of identical twins. TCRdb analysed the 5' RACE reads with MiXCR anew, one entry per CDR3 protein. The sample carries about 470,000 distinct CDR3 sequences, roughly 24% recorded once. This sample also appeared in a second study, on T cells expressing NK-cell markers.

The specimen was CD4+ T cells sorted from blood. Receptors were obtained from a woman between 18 and 29 years old in good health.

This clonotype was seen ten or more times. In DNA, the CDR3 is TGTGCCAGCAGTCCGACAGGTTTGGGAGGAACTTTCTTT. Residues: CASSPTGLGGTFF. V gene TRBV12-3 or TRBV12-4 combines with J gene TRBJ1-1; possibly TRBD1 for D (6 bases). This CDR3 is 13 amino acids long. V lost 5 bases to trimming and J lost 12 bases, with 19 bases between them.

CDR3: CASSLDVGEQYF. The CDR3, as DNA: TGTGCCAGCAGCCTGGACGTTGGCGAGCAGTACTTC. The rearrangement uses TRBV2 and TRBJ2-7; D is unresolved. V gave up 6 bases and J gave up 6 bases, with 12 bases separating them. The CDR3 has 12 amino acids. CDR1 and CDR2 from the germline V gene are SNHLY and FYNNEI.

This clonotype was observed a handful of times. CDR3 in DNA: TGTGCCAGCAGTTCAACGGAGTCGCGAGAGACCCAGTACTTC. Translated, it gives CASSSTESRETQYF. The genes are TRBV11-3 and TRBJ2-5; D uncertain. This CDR3 contains 14 residues. Trimming took off 6 bases at V and 4 bases at J, with 15 bases between the two ends. CDR1 is SGHNT, CDR2 YENEEA, per germline.

This clonotype was detected only a few times. The rearrangement joins TRBV10-3 to TRBJ2-1, with unresolved D. This CDR3 spans 13 amino acids. The germline gives CDR1 ENHRY, CDR2 SYGVKD. V was trimmed by 7 bases and J by 0 bases, leaving 7 bases between them. This CDR3 reads CAITGYSYNEQFF. The DNA of the CDR3 is TGTGCCATCACCGGTTACTCCTACAATGAGCAGTTCTTC.

The rearrangement uses TRBV9 and TRBJ2-7, with a tentative D call TRBD1 (6 bases). The germline V gene has CDR1 SGDLS and CDR2 YYNGEE. Trimming shortened V by 0 bases and J by 5 bases, and 12 bases separated the two germline ends. The CDR3 length is 14 residues. CDR3 sequence (DNA): TGTGCCAGCAGCGTAGACAGGGCGCGCCACGAGCAGTACTTC. Amino acids: CASSVDRARHEQYF.

With regard to this clonotype: Mismatch with germline at one junction end may stem from a read error. This chain connects TRBV12-3 or TRBV12-4 to TRBJ2-3, with D maybe TRBD1 (6 bases). The CDR3 has 18 residues. CDR3 in DNA: TGTGCCTGCAGTTTATTGACCCTCCGGGACACCTACACAGATACGCAGTATTTT. Translating gives CACSLLTLRDTYTDTQYF.

This rearrangement joins TRBV6-1 to TRBJ1-5; D perhaps matches TRBD1 (5 bases). The CDR3 length is 14 residues. V lost 2 bases to trimming and J lost 7 bases, with 12 bases between them. Germline CDR1 reads MNHNS; CDR2 reads SASEGT. The DNA of the CDR3 is TGTGCCAGCAGTGAAAACTGGGGGGGGCAGCCCCAGCATTTT. This encodes CASSENWGGQPQHF.

The chain combines TRBV7-9 with TRBJ2-1, with 7 bases aligning to TRBD2. The CDR3 contains 17 residues. After removal of 6 bases from V and 7 bases from J, the junction contained 18 bases not matched to a gene. Germline lookup yields CDR1 SEHNR and CDR2 FQNEAQ (reference sequence). This CDR3 reads CASSPNRERGRGNEQFF. DNA for the CDR3: TGTGCCAGCAGTCCAAACCGCGAGCGGGGAAGGGGAAATGAGCAGTTCTTC.

V and J are TRBV10-3 and TRBJ1-1; D gene unclear. Looked up from germline, CDR1 is ENHRY and CDR2 is SYGVKD. V was shortened by 1 base and J by 5 bases, with 14 bases between the two germline ends. CDR3 length: 15 residues. The CDR3 DNA is TGTGCCATCAGTGAGTTGGTCCTTCAGAGGACTGAAGCTTTCTTT. It specifies CAISELVLQRTEAFF.

This chain joins TRBV11-2 and TRBJ2-5; either TRBD1 or TRBD2 may fit D (5 bases each). With 0 bases removed from V and 7 bases from J, the gap between germline ends came to 24 bases. CDR3 size: 18 residues. Per germline, CDR1 SGHAT and CDR2 FQNNGV. CDR3 in DNA: TGTGCCAGCAGCTTAGATGGCCTATCCGGGACCTCTTTGTGGACCCAGTACTTC. Translation: CASSLDGLSGTSLWTQYF.

The chain joins TRBV6-2 or TRBV6-3 to TRBJ1-5; D ambiguous. The CDR3 has 13 amino acids. V shed 3 bases and J shed 7 bases, with 10 bases lying between them. Germline V gene sequence: CDR1 MNHEY, CDR2 SVGEGT. CDR3 loop: CASSYSGRQPQHF. CDR3 DNA: TGTGCCAGCAGTTATTCGGGCCGGCAGCCCCAGCATTTT.

The rearrangement joins TRBV14 to TRBJ1-1; D is ambiguous. Germline values: CDR1 SGHDN, CDR2 FVKESK. V was pared by 2 bases and J by 7 bases, with 8 bases between. This CDR3 spans 12 amino acids. Here the CDR3 reads CASSQYFCEAFF. The CDR3 DNA reads as TGTGCCAGCAGCCAATACTTTTGTGAAGCTTTCTTT.

The CDR3 DNA is TGCAGTGCGGGACCTACAGGGACTGAAGCTTTCTTT. It codes for CSAGPTGTEAFF. J is TRBJ1-1 and V is TRBV20-1, with a tentative D call TRBD1 (6 bases). Trimming shortened V by 6 bases and J by 5 bases, and 13 bases separated the two germline ends. CDR1 and CDR2 (germline): DFQATT, SNEGSKA (reference sequence). The CDR3 sequence is 12 residues long.

The chain recombines TRBV14 with TRBJ2-1, with 11 positions matching TRBD2. From germline, CDR1 is SGHDN and CDR2 FVKESK. The V segment lost 1 base and the J segment 1 base; nucleotides outside the gene matches: 3. The CDR3 runs 17 residues. The CDR3 region has the DNA TGTGCCAGCAGCCAAGGACTAGCGGGAACGTCCTACAATGAGCAGTTCTTC. Its translation: CASSQGLAGTSYNEQFF.

The CDR3 spells CSARTELNTEAFF. The CDR3 nucleotides read TGCAGTGCTAGGACAGAGCTGAACACTGAAGCTTTCTTT. This chain uses TRBV20-1 with TRBJ1-1, with D possibly being TRBD1 (5 bases). This CDR3 has 13 residues. CDR1 is DFQATT, CDR2 SNEGSKA, per germline (reference sequence). The V end was cut by 3 bases, the J end by 0 bases, with 8 bases between.

The chain couples TRBV29-1 to TRBJ1-5, with TRBD1 as a possible D gene (5 bases). V lost 6 bases to trimming and J lost 6 bases, with 12 bases between them. The CDR3 consists of 12 residues. The germline V gene has CDR1 SQVTM and CDR2 ANQGSEA. The CDR3 nucleotides are TGCAGCGTGGGGGATGGGGCTCAGCCCCAGCATTTT. This gives the protein CSVGDGAQPQHF.

This clonotype was seen a few times. The J gene is TRBJ2-5, the V gene TRBV9, with 7 positions matching TRBD2. Trimming took 4 bases from V and 3 from J; bases not matched to a gene: 9. Germline-derived CDR1 and CDR2 are SGDLS and YYNGEE. The length of the CDR3 is 15 residues. CDR3 DNA: TGTGCCAGCAGCCATGGGGGAGCGGGGAAAGAGACCCAGTACTTC. Its translation is CASSHGGAGKETQYF.

This clonotype was seen only a few times. V gene TRBV7-9 combines with J gene TRBJ2-1; D possibly corresponds to TRBD2 (6 bases). Trimming removed 2 bases from V and 0 bases from J, with 14 bases in between. Germline CDR1 is SEHNR and CDR2 is FQNEAQ (reference sequence). The CDR3 is 17 amino acids. The CDR3 bases are TGTGCCAGCAGCTTACGGGAGACGTTGAGCTCCTACAATGAGCAGTTCTTC. Protein: CASSLRETLSSYNEQFF.

CDR3 bases: TGCAGCGTTGAAACATCCGGGACAGGGAGCTCCTACGAGCAGTACTTC. It yields the protein CSVETSGTGSSYEQYF. The chain is built from TRBV29-1 and TRBJ2-7; 9 nucleotides agree with TRBD1. CDR3 size: 16 residues. In germline, CDR1 is SQVTM, CDR2 ANQGSEA. V lost 2 bases to trimming and J lost 0 bases; unmatched junction nucleotides: 8.

J is TRBJ1-3 and V is TRBV5-1; D gene uncertain. Trimming left V 7 bases short and J 2 bases short, with 10 bases between. The CDR3 is 13 residues long. From germline, CDR1 is SGHRS and CDR2 YFSETQ. The CDR3 here is CASRPAAGNTIYF. In DNA form, the CDR3 reads TGCGCCAGCCGGCCTGCTGCTGGAAACACCATATATTTT.

This clonotype was seen only a few times. The chain recombines TRBV7-2 with TRBJ1-1, with TRBD1 as a possible D gene (6 bases). The V and J ends lost 5 bases and 4 bases respectively, with 14 bases between them. The CDR3 runs to 14 residues. CDR1 is SGHTA, CDR2 FQGNSA, per germline. In nucleotides, the CDR3 is TGTGCCAGCAGCCCACTGGGGGCGAGCACTGAAGCTTTCTTT. Translating it yields CASSPLGASTEAFF.

A single count supports this clonotype. This sequence joins TRBV6-1 and TRBJ1-5, with 10 positions matching TRBD1. The length of the CDR3 is 18 residues. The germline gives CDR1 MNHNS, CDR2 SASEGT. The ends lost 6 bases at V and 5 bases at J; junction bases unmatched: 16. CDR3 DNA: TGTGCCAGCAGCTCCTTGATACCGGGACAGGGGACTTATCAGCCCCAGCATTTT. This encodes CASSSLIPGQGTYQPQHF.

In DNA form, the CDR3 reads TGTGCCAGCAGTTCAGCTAGCGGGAGTCCATACAATGAGCAGTTCTTC. Amino acids: CASSSASGSPYNEQFF. The genes are TRBV7-2 and TRBJ2-1, with 10 bases that match TRBD2. V was clipped by 6 bases and J by 4 bases; unmatched bases: 9. The V gene's germline CDR1 is SGHTA and CDR2 FQGNSA. The CDR3 loop spans 16 amino acids. Complete variable domain (other parts from reference TRBV7-2 and TRBJ2-1): GAGVSQSPSNKVTEKGKDVELRCDPISGHTALYWYRQSLGQGLEFLIYFQGNSAPDKSGLPSDRFSAERTGGSVSTLTIQRTQQEDSAVYLCASSSASGSPYNEQFFGPGTRLTVL.

The V call is TRBV7-9, the J call TRBJ1-1; tentatively, D is TRBD1 (6 bases). V was shortened by 4 bases and J by 5 bases, with 17 bases between the two germline ends. The CDR3 extends over 15 amino acids. Per germline, CDR1 SEHNR and CDR2 FQNEAQ (reference sequence). As DNA, the CDR3 is TGTGCCAGCAGCTCGACCCGGGGGGCAGGGACTGAAGCTTTCTTT. Translating gives CASSSTRGAGTEAFF. Variable domain in full (rest from reference TRBV7-9 and TRBJ1-1): DTGVSQNPRHKITKRGQNVTFRCDPISEHNRLYWYRQTLGQGPEFLTYFQNEAQLEKSRLLSDRFSAERPKGSFSTLEIQRTEQGDSAMYLCASSSTRGAGTEAFFGQGTRLTVV.

This chain connects TRBV5-1 to TRBJ2-5, with TRBD2 identical over 16 bases. CDR1 is SGHRS, CDR2 YFSETQ, per germline. This CDR3 has 18 amino acids. V lost 6 bases and J lost 5; bases outside the gene matches: 13. CDR3 in amino acids: CASTPGTSGGARWETQYF. In nucleotides, the CDR3 is TGCGCCAGCACCCCCGGGACTAGCGGGGGGGCCCGTTGGGAGACCCAGTACTTC.

This clonotype has a count of ten or more. V gene TRBV5-1 combines with J gene TRBJ1-1; TRBD1 agrees at 7 bases. Germline assignment: CDR1 SGHRS and CDR2 YFSETQ. The CDR3 is 16 amino acids. With V trimmed by 2 bases and J by 4 bases, 11 bases remained unmatched. CDR3 DNA: TGCGCCAGCAGCTTACTCCAGGGGGAAGGAGGCACTGAAGCTTTCTTT. This sequence encodes CASSLLQGEGGTEAFF. Using reference TRBV5-1 and TRBJ1-1 for the parts outside the CDR3, the full variable domain is KAGVTQTPRYLIKTRGQQVTLSCSPISGHRSVSWYQQTPGQGLQFLFEYFSETQRNKGNFPGRFSGRQFSNSRSEMNVSTLELGDSALYLCASSLLQGEGGTEAFFGQGTRLTVV.

The genes are TRBV2 and TRBJ2-1; D is unresolved. The germline gives CDR1 SNHLY, CDR2 FYNNEI. The CDR3 covers 13 residues. Trimming stripped 1 base from V and 7 bases from J, with 8 bases between. CDR3 DNA sequence: TGTGCCAGCAGTGAAGACGTGACGAATGAGCAGTTCTTC. Translation gives CASSEDVTNEQFF.